This TCR beta chain is drawn from a study of shared clonotypes between healthy human individuals. Each PCR replicate from the sorted subsets contained about 200 ng DNA, which is 30,000 or so T cell genomes. TCRdb's table, derived via immunoSEQ multiplex PCR, lists solely in-frame clones and lacks some. The table records about 2.3 million clones, just over 90% of them present only once. V dropped 1 base and J dropped 4 bases, with 16 bases sitting between them. The CDR3 consists of 17 residues. Germline assignment: CDR1 SGHTA and CDR2 FQGNSA. This clonotype was obtained from a man in his late teens or twenties in good health. Some clones in this sample may be carry-over from other donors' samples. V gene TRBV7-2 combines with J gene TRBJ2-2, with D perhaps TRBD2 (7 bases). The sequenced sample consisted of naive CD4+ T cells from PBMCs. Subset in this sample: CD45RA+ positively selected. CDR3 DNA sequence: TGTGCCAGCAGCTTAGAGTTGCGGGGGCGCCTCACCGGGGAGCTGTTTTTT. The encoded protein is CASSLELRGRLTGELFF.